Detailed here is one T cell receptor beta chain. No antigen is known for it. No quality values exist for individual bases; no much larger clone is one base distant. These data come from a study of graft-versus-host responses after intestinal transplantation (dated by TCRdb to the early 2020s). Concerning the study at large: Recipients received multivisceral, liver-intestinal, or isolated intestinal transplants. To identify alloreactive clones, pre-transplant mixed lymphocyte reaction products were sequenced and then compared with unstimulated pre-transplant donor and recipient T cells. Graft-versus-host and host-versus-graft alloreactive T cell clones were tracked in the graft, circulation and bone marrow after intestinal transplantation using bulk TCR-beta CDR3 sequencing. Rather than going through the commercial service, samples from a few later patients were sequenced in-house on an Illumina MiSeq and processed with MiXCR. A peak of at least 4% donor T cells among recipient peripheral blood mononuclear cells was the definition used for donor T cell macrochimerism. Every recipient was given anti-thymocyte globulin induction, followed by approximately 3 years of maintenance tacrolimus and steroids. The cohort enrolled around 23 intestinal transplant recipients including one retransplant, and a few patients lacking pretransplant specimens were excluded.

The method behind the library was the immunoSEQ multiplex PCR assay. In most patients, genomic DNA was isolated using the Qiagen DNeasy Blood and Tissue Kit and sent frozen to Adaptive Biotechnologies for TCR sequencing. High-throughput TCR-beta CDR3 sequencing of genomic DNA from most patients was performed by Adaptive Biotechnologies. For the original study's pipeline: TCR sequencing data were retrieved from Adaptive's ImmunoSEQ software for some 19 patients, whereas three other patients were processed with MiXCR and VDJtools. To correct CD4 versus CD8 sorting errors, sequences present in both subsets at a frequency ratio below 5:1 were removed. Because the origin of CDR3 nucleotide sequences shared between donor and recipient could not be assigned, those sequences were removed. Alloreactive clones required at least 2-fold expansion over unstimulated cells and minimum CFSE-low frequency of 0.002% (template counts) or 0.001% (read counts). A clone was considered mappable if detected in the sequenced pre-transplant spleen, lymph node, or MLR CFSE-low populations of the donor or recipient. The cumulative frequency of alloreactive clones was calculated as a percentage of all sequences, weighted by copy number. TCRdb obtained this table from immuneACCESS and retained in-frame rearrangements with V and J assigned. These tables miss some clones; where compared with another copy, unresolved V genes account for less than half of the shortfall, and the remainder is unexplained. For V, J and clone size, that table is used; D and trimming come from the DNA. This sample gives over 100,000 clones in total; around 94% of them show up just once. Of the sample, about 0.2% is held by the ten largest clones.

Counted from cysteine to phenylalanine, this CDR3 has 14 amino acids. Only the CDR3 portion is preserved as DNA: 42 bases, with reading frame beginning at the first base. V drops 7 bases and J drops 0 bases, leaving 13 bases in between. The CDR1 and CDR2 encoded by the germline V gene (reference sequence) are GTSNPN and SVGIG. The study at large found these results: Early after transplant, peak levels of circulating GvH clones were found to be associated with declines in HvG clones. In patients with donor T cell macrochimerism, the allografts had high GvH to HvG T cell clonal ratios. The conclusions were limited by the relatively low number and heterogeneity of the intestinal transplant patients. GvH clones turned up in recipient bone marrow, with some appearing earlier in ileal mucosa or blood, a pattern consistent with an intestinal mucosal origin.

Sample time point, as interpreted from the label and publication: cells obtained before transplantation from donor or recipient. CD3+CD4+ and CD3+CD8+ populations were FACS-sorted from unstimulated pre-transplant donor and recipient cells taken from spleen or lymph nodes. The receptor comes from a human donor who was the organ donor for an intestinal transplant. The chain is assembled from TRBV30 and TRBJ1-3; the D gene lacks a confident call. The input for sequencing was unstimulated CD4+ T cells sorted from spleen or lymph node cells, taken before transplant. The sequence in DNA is TGTGCCTTCAAGCAGGCGCTCTCTGGAAACACCATATATTTT. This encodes CAFKQALSGNTIYF.